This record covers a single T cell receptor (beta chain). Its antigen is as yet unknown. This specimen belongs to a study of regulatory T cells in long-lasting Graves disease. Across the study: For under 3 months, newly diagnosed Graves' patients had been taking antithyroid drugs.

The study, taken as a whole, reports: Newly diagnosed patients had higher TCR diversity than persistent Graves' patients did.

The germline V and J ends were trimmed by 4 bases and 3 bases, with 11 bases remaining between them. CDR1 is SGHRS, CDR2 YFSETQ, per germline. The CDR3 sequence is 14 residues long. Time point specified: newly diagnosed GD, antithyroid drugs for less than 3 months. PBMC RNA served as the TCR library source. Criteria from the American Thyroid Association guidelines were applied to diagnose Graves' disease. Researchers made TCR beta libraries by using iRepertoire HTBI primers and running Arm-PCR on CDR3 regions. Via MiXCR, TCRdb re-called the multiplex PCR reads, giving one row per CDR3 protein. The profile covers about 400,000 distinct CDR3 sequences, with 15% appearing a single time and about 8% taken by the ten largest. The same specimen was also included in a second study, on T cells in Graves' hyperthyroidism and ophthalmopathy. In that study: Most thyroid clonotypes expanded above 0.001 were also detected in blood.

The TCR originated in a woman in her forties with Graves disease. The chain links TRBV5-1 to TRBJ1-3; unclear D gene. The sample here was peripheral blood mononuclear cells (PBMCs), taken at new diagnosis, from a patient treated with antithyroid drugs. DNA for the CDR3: TGCGCCAGCAGCCCCACGGTCGGTGGAAACACCATATATTTT. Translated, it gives CASSPTVGGNTIYF.